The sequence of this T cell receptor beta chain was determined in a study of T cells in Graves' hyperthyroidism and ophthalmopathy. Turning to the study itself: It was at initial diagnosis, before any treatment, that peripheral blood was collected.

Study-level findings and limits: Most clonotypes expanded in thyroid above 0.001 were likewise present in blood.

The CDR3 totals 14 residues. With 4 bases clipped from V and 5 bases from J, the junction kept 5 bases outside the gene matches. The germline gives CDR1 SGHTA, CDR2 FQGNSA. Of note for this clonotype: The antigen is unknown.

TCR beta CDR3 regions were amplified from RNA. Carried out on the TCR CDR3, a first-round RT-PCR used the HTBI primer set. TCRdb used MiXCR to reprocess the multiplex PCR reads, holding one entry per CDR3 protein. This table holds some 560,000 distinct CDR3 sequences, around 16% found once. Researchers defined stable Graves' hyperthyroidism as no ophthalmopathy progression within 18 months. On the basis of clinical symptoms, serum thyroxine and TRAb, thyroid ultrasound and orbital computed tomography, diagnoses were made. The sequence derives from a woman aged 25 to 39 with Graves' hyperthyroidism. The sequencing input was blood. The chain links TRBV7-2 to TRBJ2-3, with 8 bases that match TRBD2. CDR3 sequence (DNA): TGTGCCAGCAGCTCGAGGACTAGCCGAGATACGCAGTATTTT. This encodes CASSSRTSRDTQYF.